This T cell receptor (beta chain) originates from a study of blood T cell repertoires in COVID-19. In the study overall: Donors in the United States, Italy and Spain gave samples during acute or convalescent COVID-19. PBMCs, B-cell-depleted T cells, or T cells were the source of the cDNA or gDNA that made up the material.

In the study's own analysis: Counts of nucleated cells, estimated from reference gene primer amplification, were obtained. Clones were read by immunoSEQ multiplex PCR, and TCRdb kept only the in-frame ones, dropping some. D and trimming were read from the DNA, whereas the V and J calls and clone size are those reported in that table. The table lists 310,000 or so clones, 91% of them singletons. Material for sequencing was peripheral blood. The TCR was taken from a woman aged 30 to 39 with COVID-19, enrolled during active disease.

The chain's CDR3 is CASSFLGNPSGRYEQYF. The CDR3 region has the DNA TGTGCCAGCAGTTTCTTGGGGAACCCTAGCGGGAGATACGAGCAGTACTTC. The chain combines TRBV27 with TRBJ2-7; TRBD2 matches 10 bases. V shed 3 bases, J shed 4 bases, and the junction held 12 bases outside the gene matches. From germline, CDR1 is MNHEY and CDR2 SMNVEV (reference sequence). The CDR3 contains 17 residues.